These 2 T cell receptor beta chains were all obtained from the same sample, sequenced in a study of cytomegalovirus exposure and HLA in healthy donors. The PCR was carried out with 60 Vbeta primers and 13 Jbeta primers. Clones were sequenced by immunoSEQ multiplex PCR, and TCRdb holds only the in-frame ones, with some missing. The table has about 140,000 clones, about 80% seen once. Sequenced material: PBMCs. The receptor set was obtained from a man aged 25 to 45 in good health and CMV-seronegative.

This chain links TRBV11-2 with TRBJ2-7; 11 bases are shared with TRBD1. With 8 bases clipped from V and 6 bases from J, the junction kept 6 bases outside the gene matches. Germline CDR1 is SGHAT and CDR2 is FQNNGV. The CDR3 is made up of 13 amino acids. The CDR3 DNA sequence: TGTGCCAGCCTTTGGACAGGGGGCAGCGAGCAGTACTTC. It yields the protein CASLWTGGSEQYF.

This chain joins TRBV29-1 and TRBJ2-3; 9 bases map to TRBD2. Trimming took 2 bases from V and 3 from J; bases not matched to a gene: 9. From germline, CDR1 is SQVTM and CDR2 ANQGSEA. The CDR3 covers 16 residues. The CDR3 DNA is TGCAGCGTTGAAAAGGGACTAGCTCTAAATACAGATACGCAGTATTTT. Protein sequence: CSVEKGLALNTDTQYF.